The 29 T cell receptor beta chains below come from one sample, sequenced in a study of regulatory T cells in long-lasting Graves disease. According to the study, TCR beta libraries were built with iRepertoire HTBI primers and CDR3-region Arm-PCR. TCRdb re-derived calls from the multiplex PCR reads in MiXCR, one entry per CDR3 protein. This table holds hundreds of thousands of distinct CDR3 sequences, 15% to 18% found once. Time point reported: newly diagnosed GD, antithyroid drugs for less than 3 months. The authors made the TCR library using RNA they extracted from PBMCs. Sample: peripheral blood mononuclear cells (PBMCs), taken at new diagnosis, from a patient treated with antithyroid drugs. Source of these receptors: a female donor with Graves disease.

This clonotype has a handful of counts. This chain joins TRBV20-1 and TRBJ2-1, with no clear D. V lost 0 bases and J 3 bases, leaving 15 bases between the germline ends. The CDR3 is made up of 16 amino acids. Germline V gene sequence: CDR1 DFQATT, CDR2 SNEGSKA (reference sequence). The CDR3 loop is CSARDPFSGDYNEQFF. The CDR3 coding sequence is TGCAGTGCTAGAGATCCGTTTAGTGGAGACTACAATGAGCAGTTCTTC.

This clonotype was picked up a small number of times. This may be a read error, as it is one base from a much larger clone. V usage is TRBV11-1 and J usage is TRBJ1-5; D unresolved. The CDR3 spans 15 residues. Germline-derived CDR1 and CDR2 are SGHAT and FQDESV (reference sequence). Here the CDR3 DNA reads TGTGCCTGCAGCTTAGCCGCTGGAGGCAATCAGCCCCAGCATTTT. Its translation: CACSLAAGGNQPQHF.

The table lists this clonotype with many counts. The chain is built from TRBV10-3 and TRBJ1-5; unclear D gene. CDR3 length equals 12 residues. Germline CDR1 is ENHRY and CDR2 is SYGVKD. The germline V and J ends were trimmed by 2 bases and 7 bases, with 6 bases remaining between them. CDR3 loop: CAISEATQPQHF. The CDR3 DNA reads as TGTGCCATCAGTGAGGCGACACAGCCCCAGCATTTT.

This clonotype was observed many times. This sequence joins TRBV9 and TRBJ2-1, with 8 bases matching TRBD2. Germline assignment: CDR1 SGDLS and CDR2 YYNGEE. V was pared by 4 bases and J by 7 bases, with 13 bases of the junction left unmatched. The CDR3 extends over 16 amino acids. The CDR3 bases are TGTGCCAGCAGCTTCCACACCGGGAGGGTTCCTAATGAGCAGTTCTTC. It encodes CASSFHTGRVPNEQFF.

Ten or more counts support this clonotype. The genes are TRBV12-3 or TRBV12-4 and TRBJ1-1, with 7 bases fitting TRBD1. The CDR3 extends over 17 amino acids. V trimming: 6 bases; J trimming: 1 base; junction bases outside the gene matches: 14. CDR3 protein: CASRGDSSPEGNTEAFF. In nucleotides, the CDR3 is TGTGCCAGCAGGGGGGACAGTTCCCCTGAGGGGAACACTGAAGCTTTCTTT.

This clonotype was detected ten times or more. The gene calls are TRBV6-1 and TRBJ2-4; no definite D call. The CDR3 spans 17 residues. The V and J ends lost 1 base and 0 bases respectively, with 13 bases between them. CDR1 MNHNS and CDR2 SASEGT come from the germline V gene. CDR3 DNA sequence: TGTGCCAGCAGTGAAGGCAACCGCTCGAGAGCCAAAAACATTCAGTACTTC. Protein product: CASSEGNRSRAKNIQYF.

This clonotype was seen ten or more times. The rearrangement uses TRBV27 and TRBJ2-1, with D tentatively TRBD2 (6 bases). With 4 bases removed from V and 5 bases from J, the gap between germline ends came to 9 bases. The CDR3 has 13 amino acids. Looked up from germline, CDR1 is MNHEY and CDR2 is SMNVEV (reference sequence). The CDR3 region has the DNA TGTGCCAGCAGTTATACGGGAGACAATGAGCAGTTCTTC. This encodes CASSYTGDNEQFF.

Ten or more counts support this clonotype. CDR3 in amino acids: CSARATTGRGGEETQYF. CDR3 in DNA: TGCAGTGCTAGAGCCACGACAGGGCGAGGGGGGGAAGAGACCCAGTACTTC. The chain carries TRBV20-1 and TRBJ2-5; possibly TRBD1 or TRBD2 for D (7 bases each). This CDR3 has 17 residues. Trimming shortened V by 1 base and J by 3 bases, and 21 bases separated the two germline ends. Germline V CDR1 and CDR2: DFQATT, SNEGSKA (reference sequence).

This clonotype showed up just a few times. The chain couples TRBV7-6 to TRBJ2-2, with D tentatively TRBD2 (5 bases). The CDR3 contains 15 residues. Trimming left V 4 bases short and J 0 bases short, with 9 bases between. Germline assignment: CDR1 SGHVS and CDR2 FNYEAQ. DNA for the CDR3: TGTGCCAGCAGCTGGACTGGGACGAACACCGGGGAGCTGTTTTTT. It encodes CASSWTGTNTGELFF.

This clonotype was counted ten times or more. The CDR3 DNA reads TGCAGTGCTGGGTGGACCGGGACTAACAACGAGCAGTACTTC. This gives the protein CSAGWTGTNNEQYF. The chain recombines TRBV20-1 with TRBJ2-7; 7 bases align to TRBD2. The CDR3 length is 14 residues. J lost 5 bases, V lost 5 bases, and 12 bases had no gene match. Germline V gene sequence: CDR1 DFQATT, CDR2 SNEGSKA (reference sequence).

The chain is built from TRBV18 and TRBJ1-1; D might be TRBD1 (5 bases). CDR1 is KGHSH, CDR2 LQKENI, per germline. V shed 4 bases and J shed 4 bases, with 10 bases lying between them. The CDR3 is 13 amino acids. CDR3 residues: CASSLDKSTEAFF. The CDR3 DNA follows: TGTGCCAGCTCACTGGACAAGAGCACTGAAGCTTTCTTT.

V and J are TRBV11-1 and TRBJ2-7, with 7 bases that match TRBD1. V lost 2 bases and J lost 7; bases outside the gene matches: 11. Germline V gene sequence: CDR1 SGHAT, CDR2 FQDESV (reference sequence). The CDR3 consists of 15 residues. The CDR3 DNA reads as TGTGCCAGCAGCTTATCGACAGGGTCCAGGATGGAGCAGTACTTC. It specifies CASSLSTGSRMEQYF. Combining the CDR3 with reference TRBV11-1 and TRBJ2-7 gives the whole variable domain EAEVAQSPRYKITEKSQAVAFWCDPISGHATLYWYRQILGQGPELLVQFQDESVVDDSQLPKDRFSAERLKGVDSTLKIQPAELGDSAMYLCASSLSTGSRMEQYFGPGTRLTVT.

This clonotype was picked up many times. The chain has TRBV7-2 and TRBJ1-5; D is unclear. The V and J ends lost 1 base and 2 bases respectively, with 30 bases between them. Per the germline V gene, CDR1 is SGHTA and CDR2 is FQGNSA. The CDR3 has 22 amino acids. The CDR3 bases are TGTGCCAGCAGCTTAGGGGTATTTCATCAGAGGGCCTTGATTTTAGGCAATCAGCCCCAGCATTTT. This encodes CASSLGVFHQRALILGNQPQHF.

For this clonotype: This may be a read error: a much more frequent sequence differs by one nucleotide. V usage is TRBV11-2 and J usage is TRBJ2-1, with unresolved D. V dropped 5 bases and J dropped 2 bases, with 19 bases sitting between them. There are 17 residues in the CDR3. Germline loops: CDR1 SGHAT, CDR2 FQNNGV. The CDR3 DNA reads TGTGCCAGCAGCGAGAGGAGACTGGGTGGCCCCTACAATGAGCAGTTCTTC. It codes for CASSERRLGGPYNEQFF.

This clonotype was seen repeatedly, ten times or more. The rearrangement joins TRBV9 to TRBJ1-1, with 7 bases identical to TRBD1. CDR1 SGDLS and CDR2 YYNGEE come from the germline V gene. The trim removed 2 bases at V and 5 bases at J, leaving 3 bases unmatched. This CDR3 is 13 amino acids long. The CDR3 region is CASSVGQETEAFF. The CDR3 bases are TGTGCCAGCAGCGTTGGACAGGAAACTGAAGCTTTCTTT.

This clonotype was counted many times. The V call is TRBV2, the J call TRBJ1-6; 9 nucleotides align to TRBD1. V trimming: 8 bases; J trimming: 7 bases; junction bases outside the gene matches: 12. CDR3 length: 16 residues. From germline, CDR1 is SNHLY and CDR2 FYNNEI. CDR3 amino acids: CASRREGGTGNSPLHF. The DNA for the CDR3 is TGTGCCAGCCGGAGGGAAGGTGGGACAGGGAATTCACCCCTCCACTTT.

V is TRBV9 and J is TRBJ2-1; TRBD2 matches at 9 bases. The CDR3 length is 15 residues. Germline-derived CDR1 and CDR2 are SGDLS and YYNGEE. V was clipped by 4 bases and J by 8 bases; unmatched bases: 10. The CDR3 DNA reads TGTGCCAGCAGCCGACGCGCGGGGGGGCACTATGAGCAGTTCTTC. As protein: CASSRRAGGHYEQFF.

On this clonotype: Possible read error: a much larger clone is one base away. V gene TRBV5-1 combines with J gene TRBJ2-7, with unresolved D. The CDR3 has 14 amino acids. Germline V gene lookup returns CDR1 SGHRS and CDR2 YFSETQ. For the CDR3, the DNA is TGCGCCGGCAGCTTGGTAGCTTCCTCCTACGAGCAGTACTTC. Protein product: CAGSLVASSYEQYF.

The chain combines TRBV7-9 with TRBJ1-6; unclear D gene. The CDR3 runs to 14 residues. V gave up 2 bases and J gave up 7 bases, with 9 bases separating them. Germline-derived CDR1 and CDR2 are SEHNR and FQNEAQ (reference sequence). The DNA for the CDR3 is TGTGCCAGCAGCTTAACGAACGGAAATTCACCCCTCCACTTT. This gives the protein CASSLTNGNSPLHF. The full variable domain, completed using reference TRBV7-9 and TRBJ1-6, is DTGVSQNPRHKITKRGQNVTFRCDPISEHNRLYWYRQTLGQGPEFLTYFQNEAQLEKSRLLSDRFSAERPKGSFSTLEIQRTEQGDSAMYLCASSLTNGNSPLHFGNGTRLTVT.

This chain connects TRBV27 to TRBJ2-3; no firm D call. The CDR3 is 15 residues long. From germline, CDR1 is MNHEY and CDR2 SMNVEV (reference sequence). V was pared by 0 bases and J by 4 bases, with 11 bases between. CDR3 DNA: TGTGCCAGCAGTTTATCGTCCCAGGCGGCAGATACGCAGTATTTT. This translates into CASSLSSQAADTQYF.

A word on this clonotype: A clone one base away is much larger, so this may be a read error. The rearrangement joins TRBV6-2 or TRBV6-3 to TRBJ2-7; maybe TRBD2 (6 bases). The CDR3 runs 14 residues. Per germline, CDR1 MNHEY and CDR2 SVGEGT. Trimming took 10 bases from V and 4 from J, leaving 20 bases between them. The CDR3 sequence: CANRLTRLVYEQYF. For the CDR3, the DNA is TGTGCCAACAGACTAACAAGACTAGTTTACGAGCAGTACTTC.

This clonotype was recorded a few times. One junction end does not reproduce the germline sequence, and a read error may be involved. J is TRBJ1-4 and V is TRBV15; possible D gene TRBD1, 6 bases. Germline V CDR1 and CDR2: LNHNV, YYDKDF (reference sequence). This CDR3 is 16 amino acids long. DNA of the CDR3: TGTGCCACCTGCAGAGGGGGATCGGAACTCCATGAAAAACTGTTTTTT. Protein sequence: CATCRGGSELHEKLFF.

In its sample, this clonotype was seen many times. This chain connects TRBV5-1 to TRBJ2-3, with D perhaps matching TRBD1 or TRBD2 (5 bases each). Trimming pared 5 bases from V and 2 bases from J, leaving 12 bases between. The CDR3 loop spans 14 amino acids. CDR1 SGHRS and CDR2 YFSETQ come from the germline V gene. CDR3 in DNA: TGCGCCAGCAGGGGGGAAGCCTTCACAGATACGCAGTATTTT. Its translation: CASRGEAFTDTQYF.

The chain is built from TRBV30 and TRBJ2-2; D is unclear. The CDR3 has 14 amino acids. Trimming removed 6 bases at V and 3 bases at J, with 14 bases between. Looked up from germline, CDR1 is GTSNPN and CDR2 is SVGIG (reference sequence). The CDR3: CACNNYWDTGELFF. The DNA of the CDR3 is TGTGCCTGTAACAATTACTGGGACACCGGGGAGCTGTTTTTT.

This clonotype showed up just a few times. This rearrangement joins TRBV27 to TRBJ1-4; D unclear. The germline CDR1 and CDR2 sequences are MNHEY and SMNVEV (reference sequence). The V end lost 6 bases, the J end lost 10 bases, and 0 bases lay between the germline ends. The CDR3 runs 8 residues. The CDR3 loop is CASRKLFF. The CDR3 DNA reads as TGTGCCAGCAGAAAACTGTTTTTT. Complete variable domain (other parts from reference TRBV27 and TRBJ1-4): EAQVTQNPRYLITVTGKKLTVTCSQNMNHEYMSWYRQDPGLGLRQIYYSMNVEVTDKGDVPEGYKVSRKEKRNFPLILESPSPNQTSLYFCASRKLFFGSGTQLSVL.

As for this clonotype: A much larger clone is a single base away; this may be a read error. This sequence joins TRBV5-1 and TRBJ1-3; D remains unclear. Germline V gene lookup returns CDR1 SGHRS and CDR2 YFSETQ. This CDR3 comprises 13 residues. Here the CDR3 DNA reads TGCGCCGGCAGCCCCGGTCTTGGAAACACCATATATTTT. Amino acids: CAGSPGLGNTIYF.

Details on this clonotype: A much larger clone lies one base from this, so it may be a read error. The chain recombines TRBV13 with TRBJ1-4; no clear D. This CDR3 contains 17 residues. V was shortened by 5 bases and J by 4 bases, with 20 bases between the two germline ends. Germline CDR1 and CDR2: PRHDT and FYEKMQ (reference sequence). CDR3 sequence: CASSPNPGSPNNEKLFF. As DNA, the CDR3 is TGTGCCAGCAGCCCCAACCCCGGGTCCCCGAATAATGAAAAACTGTTTTTT.

Regarding this clonotype: A much bigger clone sits one base away, suggesting this may be a read error. The gene calls are TRBV15 and TRBJ1-1; perhaps TRBD1 as D (6 bases). Germline CDR1 LNHNV, CDR2 YYDKDF (reference sequence). The CDR3 extends over 16 amino acids. V lost 3 bases and J lost 0, with 14 bases in between. CDR3 in DNA: TGTGCCACCAGCAGGACCAAGGGGGTGATGAACACTGAAGCTTTCTTT. Residues: CATSRTKGVMNTEAFF.

This clonotype showed up many times. The V call is TRBV29-1, the J call TRBJ2-6; 8 nucleotides line up with TRBD1. Germline V gives CDR1 SQVTM, CDR2 ANQGSEA. This CDR3 has 15 amino acids. V lost 0 bases to trimming and J lost 2 bases; unmatched junction nucleotides: 0. The CDR3 DNA reads TGCAGCGTTGAAGACAGGGGGCCTGGGGCCAACGTCCTGACTTTC. Protein product: CSVEDRGPGANVLTF.